The clone carrying this TCR beta chain appeared many times. Its antigen remains unknown. The J segment lost 4 bases and the V segment lost 2 bases, leaving 17 bases of the junction unmatched. The CDR3 spans 20 residues. Germline CDR1 and CDR2: MDHEN and SYDVKM. The data stem from a study of CD8 T cells in ankylosing spondylitis. Regarding the study as a whole: Among TCR beta sequences, a motif of roughly 8 highly homologous variants appeared characteristic of ankylosing spondylitis blood.

Each CDR3 protein is one row after TCRdb ran MiXCR on the 5' RACE reads. The sample includes some 800,000 distinct CDR3 sequences, about 11% of them seen just once. The chain carries TRBV28 and TRBJ2-1, with 10 bases fitting TRBD2. Sequences were obtained from blood, either unsorted or a sorted T cell fraction (not recorded which). The sequence was collected from a male donor with ankylosing spondylitis. For the CDR3, the DNA is TGTGCCAGCAGTTTACCCCCAAAGCGGGAGGGCCTACGTTCTTACAATGAGCAGTTCTTC. Translation: CASSLPPKREGLRSYNEQFF.